This T cell receptor (beta chain) was sequenced during a study of T cells in localized non-small cell lung cancer. V lost 2 bases and J 8 bases, leaving 15 bases between the germline ends. The CDR3 is 15 residues long. The V gene's germline CDR1 is SNHLY and CDR2 FYNNEI. Study observations and caveats: Peak T cell clonality was found in uninvolved adjacent lung, exceeding tumor. Only one tumor region was sequenced, so heterogeneity remains possible. Within adjacent lung there appeared a median 57 of the top 100 tumor clones.

Profiled with immunoSEQ multiplex PCR; TCRdb holds only in-frame clones, not every one. The sample carries tens of thousands of clones, roughly 86% recorded once. This clone was observed a few times. Its antigen is currently unknown. The chain uses TRBV2 and TRBJ2-2; D gene uncertain. Specimen: PBMCs, collected before any cancer treatment. The TCR comes from a man between 40 and 69 years old with stage II lung adenocarcinoma. Here the CDR3 reads CASSEPDKGVGELFF. As DNA, the CDR3 is TGTGCCAGCAGTGAACCGGATAAGGGTGTAGGGGAGCTGTTTTTT.